This TCR beta chain was identified in a study of blood T cell repertoires in COVID-19. Trimming removed 6 bases from V and 4 bases from J, with 11 bases in between. The CDR3 is 13 amino acids. Profiled with immunoSEQ multiplex PCR; TCRdb holds only in-frame clones, not every one. Of around 250,000 clones in the sample, about nine tenths were seen once. Residents of about two dozen US areas, aged roughly 18 to 89 years, made up the participants. V usage is TRBV12-3 or TRBV12-4 and J usage is TRBJ2-3, with D possibly matching TRBD2 (5 bases). This TCR was sampled from a man aged 50 to 60 who had been exposed to COVID-19. Sequenced material: PBMCs or T cells enriched from blood (not recorded which). The CDR3 bases are TGTGCCAGCAGGCGGGTTGAGGCAGATACGCAGTATTTT. Its translation is CASRRVEADTQYF.